This T cell receptor (beta chain) was found in a study of blood T cell repertoires in COVID-19. In the study overall: From the United States, Italy and Spain came samples of acute and convalescent COVID-19. PBMCs, B-cell-depleted T cells, or T cells provided the cDNA or gDNA that made up the material.

Original handling: Estimated nucleated cell counts came from reference gene primer amplification. Assay: immunoSEQ multiplex PCR; the TCRdb copy retains only in-frame clones and omits some. V and J calls and clone size are as listed in that table; D and trimming were resolved from the DNA. The data show under 300,000 clones, about four fifths seen once. The CDR3 length is 17 residues. Unmatched junction bases numbered 9, after V lost 5 bases and J lost 0 bases. Germline loops: CDR1 SGHTA, CDR2 FQGNSA. This chain uses TRBV7-2 with TRBJ2-7, with 11 positions matching TRBD2. The material sequenced was peripheral blood. This clonotype was sampled from a woman of 80 years or more with acute or convalescent COVID-19. The chain's CDR3 is CASSPLAGGYSSYEQYF. CDR3 DNA sequence: TGTGCCAGCAGCCCCCTAGCGGGGGGCTATAGCTCCTACGAGCAGTACTTC.